The text below deals with one T cell receptor (beta chain). The data belong to a study of blood T cell repertoires in COVID-19. Trimming left V 2 bases short and J 1 base short, with 9 bases between. CDR3 length: 15 residues. The germline CDR1 and CDR2 sequences are MNHEY and SVGEGT. Libraries were prepared by immunoSEQ multiplex PCR; TCRdb keeps only in-frame clonotypes and omits some of them. The sample holds about 150,000 clones; about 85% are singletons and the top ten take 0.63%. Material: peripheral blood. The receptor was isolated from a man between 60 and 75 years old with COVID-19, enrolled during active disease. The rearrangement joins TRBV6-2 or TRBV6-3 to TRBJ1-5; no reliable D call. The CDR3 is CASSYDLQSNQPQHF. As DNA, the CDR3 is TGTGCCAGCAGTTACGATTTGCAGAGCAATCAGCCCCAGCATTTT.